The 27 T cell receptor beta chains below come from one sample, sequenced in a study of response to subunit inactivated influenza vaccine. TCRdb processed the RT-PCR reads anew with MiXCR; each CDR3 protein has one entry. The sample has under 850,000 distinct CDR3 sequences, roughly 18% seen once; the top ten hold approximately 11%. The sample here was PBMCs from blood, taken 5 days after vaccination. These receptors all come from a man aged 50 to 59 who received an inactivated influenza vaccine.

This chain uses TRBV29-1 with TRBJ2-5; perhaps D is TRBD1 or TRBD2 (5 bases each). This CDR3 region has 14 residues. Trimming cost V 6 bases and J 4 bases, with 18 bases left between them. Germline V gene sequence: CDR1 SQVTM, CDR2 ANQGSEA. The CDR3 coding sequence is TGCAGCGTCGCAGGGTGGGGTGGGGGAGAGACCCAGTACTTC. Protein sequence: CSVAGWGGGETQYF.

This clonotype was detected only a few times. V is TRBV4-2 and J is TRBJ2-5; 8 nucleotides match TRBD2. Germline CDR1 reads LGHNA; CDR2 reads YNFKEQ. The CDR3 loop spans 15 amino acids. V trimming: 0 bases; J trimming: 5 bases; junction bases outside the gene matches: 5. The CDR3: CASSQERGGPETQYF. The CDR3, as DNA: TGTGCCAGCAGCCAAGAACGGGGGGGCCCGGAGACCCAGTACTTC.

This chain connects TRBV20-1 to TRBJ2-7; 8 bases match TRBD2. Looked up from germline, CDR1 is DFQATT and CDR2 is SNEGSKA (reference sequence). The CDR3 has 11 amino acids. CDR3 DNA sequence: TGCAGGGTCCTCGGGGGGGCCGAGCAGTACTTC. It encodes CRVLGGAEQYF.

There are a few counts of this clonotype. CDR3 DNA: TGCGCCAGCAGCCAAGGGCTAGCGGGAGCCGGCAATGAGCAGTTCTTC. The encoded protein is CASSQGLAGAGNEQFF. This chain links TRBV4-3 with TRBJ2-1, with TRBD2 matching 10 bases. The germline V gene has CDR1 LGHNA and CDR2 YSLEER. V trimming: 1 base; J trimming: 6 bases; junction bases outside the gene matches: 6. This CDR3 is 16 amino acids long.

J is TRBJ2-2 and V is TRBV5-1; no definite D call. The CDR3 consists of 15 residues. The germline CDR1 and CDR2 sequences are SGHRS and YFSETQ. The V and J ends lost 0 bases and 0 bases respectively, with 6 bases between them. CDR3 coding DNA: TGCGCCAGCAGCTTGGAGCAGACGAACACCGGGGAGCTGTTTTTT. It specifies CASSLEQTNTGELFF.

This clonotype has a handful of counts. The chain joins TRBV20-1 to TRBJ2-3; D call uncertain. CDR1 is DFQATT, CDR2 SNEGSKA, per germline (reference sequence). The CDR3 is 13 residues long. V lost 5 bases and J lost 1, with 10 bases in between. The CDR3 region has the DNA TGCAGTGCTCCCGTGGGCGGCACAGATACGCAGTATTTT. Translated, it gives CSAPVGGTDTQYF.

V is TRBV4-3 and J is TRBJ2-3, with 10 bases that match TRBD1. V gave up 6 bases and J gave up 2 bases; unmatched junction bases: 5. The germline V gene has CDR1 LGHNA and CDR2 YSLEER. CDR3 length equals 15 residues. The CDR3 loop is CASRDRGRATDTQYF. The CDR3 bases are TGCGCCAGCAGAGACAGGGGGCGCGCCACAGATACGCAGTATTTT.

As for this clonotype: The germline gene is not matched at one end of the junction; a read error may be the cause. The chain recombines TRBV12-3 or TRBV12-4 with TRBJ2-5; 8 bases match TRBD2. CDR3 length: 16 residues. DNA of the CDR3: TGTGCCAGCAGTCCTCAAGCGGGGGTCGACCAAGAGACCCAGTGCTTC. Protein sequence: CASSPQAGVDQETQCF.

The chain links TRBV6-2 or TRBV6-3 to TRBJ2-7; 11 nucleotides line up with TRBD1. This CDR3 spans 15 amino acids. The germline gives CDR1 MNHEY, CDR2 SVGEGT. J lost 7 bases, V lost 7 bases, and 12 bases had no gene match. The CDR3 DNA reads as TGTGCCAGCAACACCTATAGGACAGGGGGCTTGGAGCAGTACTTC. This codes for CASNTYRTGGLEQYF.

V and J are TRBV4-2 and TRBJ2-7, with 12 bases identical to TRBD2. Germline trimming cut 0 bases from V and 2 bases from J; bases unmatched to any gene: 11. The CDR3 spans 19 residues. Germline-derived CDR1 and CDR2 are LGHNA and YNFKEQ. In DNA, the CDR3 is TGTGCCAGCAGCCAAGAAGGACTAGCGGGATCCCTTTCCGCCTACGAGCAGTACTTC. Protein product: CASSQEGLAGSLSAYEQYF.

A remark on this clonotype: This may be a read error, as it is one base from a much larger clone. The J gene is TRBJ2-3, the V gene TRBV20-1; D remains ambiguous. The V and J ends lost 3 bases and 5 bases respectively, with 12 bases between them. This CDR3 is 13 amino acids long. In germline, CDR1 is DFQATT, CDR2 SNEGSKA (reference sequence). The DNA for the CDR3 is TGCAGTGCTAGCAAGAGTCCCATAGATACGCAGTATTTT. As protein: CSASKSPIDTQYF.

This sequence joins TRBV5-1 and TRBJ2-7, with a possible D match to TRBD2 (6 bases). This CDR3 region has 15 residues. Trimming left V 1 base short and J 2 bases short, with 13 bases between. Germline CDR1 is SGHRS and CDR2 is YFSETQ. CDR3 nucleotides: TGCGCCAGCAGCTTGATCGGGGGATCCCCCTACGAGCAGTACTTC. Residues: CASSLIGGSPYEQYF.

This clonotype showed up many times. The rearrangement links TRBV29-1 to TRBJ2-3; possible D gene TRBD1, 5 bases. CDR1 and CDR2 (germline): SQVTM, ANQGSEA. Trimming took off 5 bases at V and 1 base at J, with 10 bases between the two ends. CDR3 length: 13 amino acids. The CDR3 nucleotides are TGCAGCGTTATCGACAGACGCACAGATACGCAGTATTTT. It specifies CSVIDRRTDTQYF.

J is TRBJ2-1 and V is TRBV20-1; the D call may be TRBD1 or TRBD2 (6 bases each). The germline V gene encodes CDR1 DFQATT and CDR2 SNEGSKA (reference sequence). The CDR3 is made up of 14 amino acids. Trimming shortened V by 6 bases and J by 3 bases, and 15 bases separated the two germline ends. As DNA, the CDR3 is TGCAGTGCAGAAAGGGGGGCAAACTACAATGAGCAGTTCTTC. Protein sequence: CSAERGANYNEQFF.

The V gene is TRBV27, the J gene TRBJ2-6; no definite D call. Germline lookup yields CDR1 MNHEY and CDR2 SMNVEV (reference sequence). V was clipped by 3 bases and J by 3 bases, with 15 bases between them. The CDR3 has 17 amino acids. CDR3 protein: CASSFFSGRNGANVLTF. CDR3 sequence (DNA): TGTGCCAGCAGTTTTTTCTCGGGTCGTAATGGGGCCAACGTCCTGACTTTC.

This clonotype was seen many times. The chain couples TRBV20-1 to TRBJ2-7; D is tentatively TRBD1 or TRBD2 (5 bases each). The CDR3 covers 15 residues. CDR1 is DFQATT and CDR2 is SNEGSKA in the germline V gene (reference sequence). The ends were cut back, 0 bases at V and 8 bases at J, with 20 bases in the middle. This CDR3 reads CSARDGADPTSKQYF. The CDR3 region has the DNA TGCAGTGCTAGAGACGGGGCGGACCCTACGTCCAAGCAGTACTTC.

As DNA, the CDR3 is TGCAGTGCTAGGTCCGGGTCGGAGACCCAGTACTTC. It yields the protein CSARSGSETQYF. The genes are TRBV20-1 and TRBJ2-5; D not resolved. Germline V lookup: CDR1 DFQATT, CDR2 SNEGSKA (reference sequence). The CDR3 consists of 12 residues. The ends were cut back, 3 bases at V and 5 bases at J, with 10 bases in the middle.

This clonotype was seen a few times. J is TRBJ1-1 and V is TRBV4-3; TRBD1 agrees at 8 bases. Trimming at V came to 2 bases and at J to 4 bases, leaving 6 bases not matched to a gene. The germline V gene encodes CDR1 LGHNA and CDR2 YSLEER. The CDR3 runs to 15 residues. CDR3 sequence (DNA): TGCGCCAGCAGCCAACAGGACAGGGCGGGCACTGAAGCTTTCTTT. This encodes CASSQQDRAGTEAFF.

This clonotype was picked up a small number of times. The J gene is TRBJ1-2, the V gene TRBV12-3 or TRBV12-4, with D possibly TRBD1 on 5 matching bases. Trimming stripped 7 bases from V and 3 bases from J, with 18 bases between. The CDR3 extends over 15 amino acids. In DNA, the CDR3 is TGTGCCAGCACCGTCAGAAGGGGACCCTACTATGGCTACACCTTC. This gives the protein CASTVRRGPYYGYTF.

V usage is TRBV6-2 or TRBV6-3 and J usage is TRBJ2-1; D possibly corresponds to TRBD1 (6 bases). Germline V gene data show CDR1 as MNHEY and CDR2 as SVGEGT. V lost 3 bases to trimming and J lost 6 bases, with 12 bases between them. The CDR3 covers 14 residues. The CDR3 loop reads CASSYSLTGNEQFF. The CDR3 nucleotides read TGTGCCAGCAGTTATTCCCTGACAGGCAATGAGCAGTTCTTC.

In this sample, this clonotype turned up a few times. J is TRBJ2-7 and V is TRBV28; D is possibly TRBD1 or TRBD2 (5 bases each). CDR1 is MDHEN and CDR2 is SYDVKM in the germline V gene. This CDR3 is 14 amino acids long. V was pared by 11 bases and J by 4 bases, with 21 bases between. The DNA for the CDR3 is TGTGCCGCCCGGGACGGCCCTTCCCTTTACGAGCAGTACTTC. Its translation: CAARDGPSLYEQYF.

The J gene is TRBJ2-1, the V gene TRBV20-1; 15 bases map to TRBD2. Germline loops: CDR1 DFQATT, CDR2 SNEGSKA (reference sequence). The length of the CDR3 is 14 residues. V dropped 5 bases and J dropped 10; count of bases not matched to a gene: 6. The CDR3 DNA follows: TGCAGTGCTTGGACTAGCGGGAGGGCCGAGGAGCAGTTCTTC. It specifies CSAWTSGRAEEQFF.

This clonotype was seen only a few times. The chain links TRBV27 to TRBJ2-7; 7 bases fit TRBD1. This CDR3 contains 17 residues. V dropped 0 bases and J dropped 4; count of bases not matched to a gene: 12. Per the germline V gene, CDR1 is MNHEY and CDR2 is SMNVEV (reference sequence). The CDR3, as DNA: TGTGCCAGCAGTTTATCAGTAGGACAGGCCGTCATATACGAGCAGTACTTC. This gives the protein CASSLSVGQAVIYEQYF.

CDR3 residues: CSARTGGRNQPQHF. DNA for the CDR3: TGCAGTGCTAGGACAGGGGGCCGGAATCAGCCCCAGCATTTT. The rearrangement links TRBV20-1 to TRBJ1-5; 10 bases match TRBD1. The J segment lost 4 bases and the V segment lost 3 bases, leaving 3 bases of the junction unmatched. Germline V gene lookup returns CDR1 DFQATT and CDR2 SNEGSKA (reference sequence). This CDR3 region has 14 residues.

This clonotype was observed at least ten times. The chain joins TRBV12-3 or TRBV12-4 to TRBJ2-2, with TRBD1 matching 9 bases. The CDR3 length is 15 residues. V lost 6 bases, J lost 5 bases, and 7 bases stayed unmatched. The CDR3: CASSPGTGRTGELFF. DNA for the CDR3: TGTGCCAGCAGCCCCGGGACAGGGAGAACCGGGGAGCTGTTTTTT.

This clonotype was counted at least ten times. The V call is TRBV5-5, the J call TRBJ1-1; D gene uncertain. The CDR3 covers 15 residues. V was shortened by 0 bases and J by 6 bases, with 15 bases between the two germline ends. Germline V lookup: CDR1 SGHKS, CDR2 YYEKEE (reference sequence). CDR3: CASSLAPVSTAEAFF. The CDR3 nucleotides read TGTGCCAGCAGCTTGGCCCCGGTTAGTACGGCTGAAGCTTTCTTT.

This clonotype was picked up a small number of times. The CDR3 nucleotides read TGCGCCAGCAGCCTAAGGGGGACAGGGACCAATGAGCAGTTCTTC. Translating it yields CASSLRGTGTNEQFF. The rearrangement links TRBV5-1 to TRBJ2-1, with TRBD1 matching over 9 bases. The CDR3 length is 15 residues. Germline values: CDR1 SGHRS, CDR2 YFSETQ. V lost 4 bases, J lost 6 bases, and 8 bases stayed unmatched.